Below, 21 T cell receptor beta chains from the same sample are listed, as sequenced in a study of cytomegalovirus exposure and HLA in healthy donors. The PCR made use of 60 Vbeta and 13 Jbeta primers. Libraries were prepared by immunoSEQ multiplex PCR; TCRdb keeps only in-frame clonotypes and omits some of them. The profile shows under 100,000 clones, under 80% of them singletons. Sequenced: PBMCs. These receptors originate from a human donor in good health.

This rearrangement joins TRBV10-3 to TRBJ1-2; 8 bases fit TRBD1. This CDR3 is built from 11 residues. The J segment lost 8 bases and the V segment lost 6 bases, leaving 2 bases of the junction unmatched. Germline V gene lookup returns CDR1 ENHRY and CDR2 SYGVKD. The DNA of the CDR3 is TGTGCCATCAGCAGGACAGGGGGCTACACCTTC. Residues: CAISRTGGYTF.

For the CDR3, the DNA is TGTGCCAGTATGCCCTCGGGACTAGCCGGGGAGACCCAGTACTTC. Its translation is CASMPSGLAGETQYF. This rearrangement joins TRBV19 to TRBJ2-7; 9 nucleotides line up with TRBD2. The last part of the DNA fits TRBJ2-5 better; the J call may be wrong. The CDR3 consists of 15 residues. The V gene's germline CDR1 is LNHDA and CDR2 SQIVND (reference sequence).

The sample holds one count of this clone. For the CDR3, the DNA is TGTGCCATCAGCCAGCAGGGGATTAACTATGGCTACACCTTC. This gives the protein CAISQQGINYGYTF. The chain has TRBV10-3 and TRBJ1-2, with a possible D match to TRBD1 (6 bases). The germline V and J ends were trimmed by 6 bases and 1 base, with 12 bases remaining between them. This CDR3 is 14 amino acids long. The germline gives CDR1 ENHRY, CDR2 SYGVKD.

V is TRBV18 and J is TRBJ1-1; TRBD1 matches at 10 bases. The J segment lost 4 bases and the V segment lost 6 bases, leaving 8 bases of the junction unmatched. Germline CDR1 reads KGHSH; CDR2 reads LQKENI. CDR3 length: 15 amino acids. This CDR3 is CASSPGQGGSTEAFF. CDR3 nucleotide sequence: TGTGCCAGCTCGCCCGGACAGGGGGGGTCCACTGAAGCTTTCTTT.

The CDR3 sequence: CASSLVAGATGNEQFF. The CDR3 nucleotides read TGTGCCAGCAGCTTAGTAGCGGGGGCCACGGGGAATGAGCAGTTCTTC. The V call is TRBV7-2, the J call TRBJ2-1, with 9 bases lining up with TRBD2. J lost 7 bases, V lost 1 base, and 8 bases had no gene match. CDR3 length equals 16 residues. Germline V CDR1 and CDR2: SGHTA, FQGNSA. Full variable domain (rest looked up from reference TRBV7-2 and TRBJ2-1): GAGVSQSPSNKVTEKGKDVELRCDPISGHTALYWYRQSLGQGLEFLIYFQGNSAPDKSGLPSDRFSAERTGGSVSTLTIQRTQQEDSAVYLCASSLVAGATGNEQFFGPGTRLTVL.

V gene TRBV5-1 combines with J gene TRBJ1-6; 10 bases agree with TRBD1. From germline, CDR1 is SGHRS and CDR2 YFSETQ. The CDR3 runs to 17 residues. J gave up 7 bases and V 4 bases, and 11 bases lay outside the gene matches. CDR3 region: CASSQNRQGAGNSPLHF. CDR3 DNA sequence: TGCGCCAGCAGCCAGAACCGACAGGGGGCGGGCAATTCACCCCTCCACTTT.

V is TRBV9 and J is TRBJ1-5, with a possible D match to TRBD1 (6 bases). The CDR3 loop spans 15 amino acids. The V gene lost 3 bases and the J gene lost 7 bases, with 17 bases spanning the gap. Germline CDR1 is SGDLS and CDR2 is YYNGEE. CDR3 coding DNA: TGTGCCAGCAGCGCCAGGGGCCTCTTAGGACAGCCCCAGCATTTT. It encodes CASSARGLLGQPQHF.

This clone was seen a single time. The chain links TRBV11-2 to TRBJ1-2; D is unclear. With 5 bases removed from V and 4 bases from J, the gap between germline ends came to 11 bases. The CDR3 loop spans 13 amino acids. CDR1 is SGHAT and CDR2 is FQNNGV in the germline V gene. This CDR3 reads CASSLSGSYGYTF. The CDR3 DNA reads TGTGCCAGCAGCCTGTCGGGTAGCTATGGCTACACCTTC.

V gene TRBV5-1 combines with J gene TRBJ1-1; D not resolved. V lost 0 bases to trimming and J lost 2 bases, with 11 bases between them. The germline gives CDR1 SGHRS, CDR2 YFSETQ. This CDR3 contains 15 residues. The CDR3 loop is CASSLARYSNTEAFF. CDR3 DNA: TGCGCCAGCAGCTTGGCCCGCTACTCAAACACTGAAGCTTTCTTT.

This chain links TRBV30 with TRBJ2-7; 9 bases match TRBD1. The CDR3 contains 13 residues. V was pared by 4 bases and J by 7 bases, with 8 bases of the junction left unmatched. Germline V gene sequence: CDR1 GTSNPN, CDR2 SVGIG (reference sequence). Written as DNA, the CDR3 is TGTGCCTGGACCCGACAGGGGGGTGGGGAGCAGTACTTC. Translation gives CAWTRQGGGEQYF.

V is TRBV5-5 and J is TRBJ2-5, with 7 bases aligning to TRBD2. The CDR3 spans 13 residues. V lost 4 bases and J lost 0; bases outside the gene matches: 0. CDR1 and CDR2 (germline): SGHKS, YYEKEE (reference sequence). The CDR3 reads CASSRGDQETQYF. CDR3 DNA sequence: TGTGCCAGCAGCCGGGGGGACCAAGAGACCCAGTACTTC.

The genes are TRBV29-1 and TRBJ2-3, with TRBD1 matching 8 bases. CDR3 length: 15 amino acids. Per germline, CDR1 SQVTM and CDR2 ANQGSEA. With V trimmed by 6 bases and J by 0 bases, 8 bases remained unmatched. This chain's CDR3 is CSVLGQGSSTDTQYF. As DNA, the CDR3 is TGCAGCGTCCTCGGACAGGGCTCTAGCACAGATACGCAGTATTTT.

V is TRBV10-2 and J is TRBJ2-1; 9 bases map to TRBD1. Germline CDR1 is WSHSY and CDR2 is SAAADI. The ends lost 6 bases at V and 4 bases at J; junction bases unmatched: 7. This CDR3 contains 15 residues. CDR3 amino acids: CASRQRGQGYNEQFF. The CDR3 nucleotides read TGCGCCAGCAGACAGAGGGGACAGGGATACAATGAGCAGTTCTTC.

CDR3 in DNA: TGTGCCAGCAGCTTGGGCAGGGGTCAGCCCCAGCATTTT. Translating it yields CASSLGRGQPQHF. The chain is built from TRBV5-8 and TRBJ1-5; D perhaps matches TRBD1 (6 bases). V was clipped by 0 bases and J by 6 bases, with 7 bases between them. This CDR3 has 13 residues. Germline CDR1 reads SGHTS; CDR2 reads YDEGEE.

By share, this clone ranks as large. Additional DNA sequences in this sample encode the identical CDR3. The chain's CDR3 is CSARQGVLETQYF. CDR3 DNA sequence: TGCAGCGCTCGACAGGGGGTTTTAGAGACCCAGTACTTC. J is TRBJ2-5 and V is TRBV29-1, with 9 nucleotides matching TRBD1. There are 13 residues in the CDR3. Unmatched junction bases numbered 7, after V lost 7 bases and J lost 4 bases. Germline lookup yields CDR1 SQVTM and CDR2 ANQGSEA.

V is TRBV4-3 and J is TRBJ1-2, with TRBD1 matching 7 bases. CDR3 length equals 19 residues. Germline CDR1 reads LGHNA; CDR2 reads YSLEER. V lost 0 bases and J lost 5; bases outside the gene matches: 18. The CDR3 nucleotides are TGCGCCAGCAGCCAAGATGGGCCGAGGGGGCGCGACGGCTTTTATGGCTACACCTTC. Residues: CASSQDGPRGRDGFYGYTF.

The CDR3 region has the DNA TGCAGTGCGGGACTAAATGAGCAGTTCTTC. Amino acid sequence: CSAGLNEQFF. The chain is built from TRBV20-1 and TRBJ2-1, with TRBD2 matching 7 bases. Trimming removed 6 bases from V and 7 bases from J; junction bases left unmatched: 0. This CDR3 has 10 amino acids. Germline values: CDR1 DFQATT, CDR2 SNEGSKA (reference sequence).

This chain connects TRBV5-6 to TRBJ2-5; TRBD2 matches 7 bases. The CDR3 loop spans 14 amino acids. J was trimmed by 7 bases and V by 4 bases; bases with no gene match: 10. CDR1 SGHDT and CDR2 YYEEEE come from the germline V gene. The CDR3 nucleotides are TGTGCCAGCAGCCTAAACAGCGGGGCCGGGACCCAGTACTTC. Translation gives CASSLNSGAGTQYF. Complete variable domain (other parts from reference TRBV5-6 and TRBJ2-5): DAGVTQSPTHLIKTRGQQVTLRCSPKSGHDTVSWYQQALGQGPQFIFQYYEEEERQRGNFPDRFSGHQFPNYSSELNVNALLLGDSALYLCASSLNSGAGTQYFGPGTRLLVL.

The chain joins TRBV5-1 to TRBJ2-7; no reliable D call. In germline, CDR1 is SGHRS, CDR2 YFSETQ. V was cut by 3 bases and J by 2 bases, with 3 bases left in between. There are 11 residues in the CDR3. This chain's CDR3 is CASSSTYEQYF. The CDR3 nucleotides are TGCGCCAGCAGCTCCACCTACGAGCAGTACTTC.

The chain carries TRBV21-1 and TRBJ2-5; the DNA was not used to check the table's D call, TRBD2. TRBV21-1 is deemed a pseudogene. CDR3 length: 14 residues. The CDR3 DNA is TGTGCCAGCAGCAAAGCCGGGGTCAAGGTGACCCAGTACTTC. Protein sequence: CASSKAGVKVTQYF.

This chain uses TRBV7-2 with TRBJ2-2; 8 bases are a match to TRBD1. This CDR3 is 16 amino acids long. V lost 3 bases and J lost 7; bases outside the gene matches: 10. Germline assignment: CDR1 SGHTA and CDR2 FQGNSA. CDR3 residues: CASSFQGALNGGELFF. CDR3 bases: TGTGCCAGCAGCTTTCAGGGGGCGCTGAATGGCGGGGAGCTGTTTTTT. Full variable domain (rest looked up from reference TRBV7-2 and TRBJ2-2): GAGVSQSPSNKVTEKGKDVELRCDPISGHTALYWYRQSLGQGLEFLIYFQGNSAPDKSGLPSDRFSAERTGGSVSTLTIQRTQQEDSAVYLCASSFQGALNGGELFFGEGSRLTVL.